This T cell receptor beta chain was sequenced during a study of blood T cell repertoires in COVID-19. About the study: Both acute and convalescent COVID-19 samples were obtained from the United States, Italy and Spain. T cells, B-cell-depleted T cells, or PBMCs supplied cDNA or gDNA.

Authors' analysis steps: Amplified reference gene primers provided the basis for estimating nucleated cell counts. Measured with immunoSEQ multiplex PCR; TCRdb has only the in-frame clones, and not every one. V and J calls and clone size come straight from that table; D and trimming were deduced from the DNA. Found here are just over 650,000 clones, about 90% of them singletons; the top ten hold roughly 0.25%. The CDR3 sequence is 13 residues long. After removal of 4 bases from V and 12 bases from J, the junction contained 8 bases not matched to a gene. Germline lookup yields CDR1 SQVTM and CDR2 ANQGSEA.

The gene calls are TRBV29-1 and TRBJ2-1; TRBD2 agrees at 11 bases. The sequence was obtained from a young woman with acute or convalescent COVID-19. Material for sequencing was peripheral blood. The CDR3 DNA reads TGCAGCGTTGCCAGTAGCGGGGGGGCCGGGCAGTTCTTC. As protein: CSVASSGGAGQFF.